Listed below are T cell receptor beta chains from one sample, sequenced in a study of control samples from healthy donors and cancer patients. Libraries were prepared by immunoSEQ multiplex PCR; TCRdb keeps only in-frame clonotypes and omits some of them. The table lists 120,000 to 150,000 clones, roughly 90% of them singletons. Sequencing was carried out using blood. Every receptor here comes from a young man in good health. The CDR3 runs from the conserved cysteine through the conserved F or W. The order of the fields is V gene, clone size, D gene, J gene, CDR3 DNA, CDR3 protein. D genes are given only for firm matches. The listing skips clone size in some rows; elsewhere it reads once, few, many or a size class.

v_call: TRBV29-1
clone_size: -
d_call: -
j_call: TRBJ2-1
cdr3_nt: TGCAGCGTAGGACAGACTCTCTCCTACAATGAGCAGTTCTTC
cdr3_aa: CSVGQTLSYNEQFF

v_call: TRBV25-1
clone_size: -
d_call: -
j_call: TRBJ2-7
cdr3_nt: TGTGCCAGCAGTGAATATAACGAGCAGTACTTC
cdr3_aa: CASSEYNEQYF

v_call: TRBV5-1
clone_size: -
d_call: TRBD2
j_call: TRBJ2-3
cdr3_nt: TGCGCCAGCAGCGTCGTAGCGGGGGGGACCACAGATACGCAGTATTTT
cdr3_aa: CASSVVAGGTTDTQYF

v_call: TRBV19
clone_size: -
d_call: -
j_call: TRBJ2-7
cdr3_nt: TGTGCCAGTAGACCGGGCCCTAAGGACTACGAGCAGTACTTC
cdr3_aa: CASRPGPKDYEQYF

v_call: TRBV29-1
clone_size: -
d_call: TRBD1
j_call: TRBJ2-5
cdr3_nt: TGCAGCGTTCGCAAGGGGGCAGGTCGTGAGGAGACCCAGTACTTC
cdr3_aa: CSVRKGAGREETQYF

v_call: TRBV7-3
clone_size: -
d_call: -
j_call: TRBJ1-6
cdr3_nt: TGTGCCAGCAGCTTAACCTCGACGGGTTCACCCCTCCACTTT
cdr3_aa: CASSLTSTGSPLHF

v_call: TRBV9
clone_size: -
d_call: TRBD1
j_call: TRBJ1-3
cdr3_nt: TGTGCCAGCAGCGCAATACAGGGGCATTACTCTGGAAACACCATATATTTT
cdr3_aa: CASSAIQGHYSGNTIYF

v_call: TRBV4-3
clone_size: -
d_call: TRBD1
j_call: TRBJ2-3
cdr3_nt: TGCGCCAGCAGCCCGGGACAGTCTAGCACAGATACGCAGTATTTT
cdr3_aa: CASSPGQSSTDTQYF

v_call: TRBV3-1/TRBV3-2
clone_size: -
d_call: -
j_call: TRBJ1-1
cdr3_nt: TGTGCCAGCAGCCAGTTTTTAGGGGAGGGGACTGAAGCTTTCTTT
cdr3_aa: CASSQFLGEGTEAFF

v_call: TRBV4-1
clone_size: -
d_call: -
j_call: TRBJ1-2
cdr3_nt: TGCGCCAGCAGCCAGCCCCTCGCACTTAACTATGGCTACACCTTC
cdr3_aa: CASSQPLALNYGYTF

v_call: TRBV19
clone_size: -
d_call: -
j_call: TRBJ1-4
cdr3_nt: TGTGCCAGTAGTTCCCGGACTGGGGAAAAACTGTTTTTT
cdr3_aa: CASSSRTGEKLFF

v_call: TRBV14
clone_size: once
d_call: -
j_call: TRBJ1-2
cdr3_nt: TGTGCCAGCAGCCAAGGACGGCAGGACTATGGCTACACCTTC
cdr3_aa: CASSQGRQDYGYTF

v_call: TRBV18
clone_size: -
d_call: -
j_call: TRBJ1-2
cdr3_nt: TGTGCCAGCTCACCACGTCCGGAGGATGGCTACACCTTC
cdr3_aa: CASSPRPEDGYTF

v_call: TRBV10-3
clone_size: -
d_call: -
j_call: TRBJ1-1
cdr3_nt: TGTGCCATCAGTGCACGGCAGGGGAACACTGAAGCTTTCTTT
cdr3_aa: CAISARQGNTEAFF

v_call: TRBV5-1
clone_size: -
d_call: TRBD1
j_call: TRBJ2-7
cdr3_nt: TGCGCCAGCAGCCGCGGACAGGGAGACGACGAGCAGTACTTC
cdr3_aa: CASSRGQGDDEQYF